The 30 T cell receptor beta chains listed next were all sequenced from one sample in a study of blood T cell repertoires in COVID-19. Here immunoSEQ multiplex PCR was the method, and the copy in TCRdb shows in-frame clones only, minus some. Altogether approximately 460,000 clones are present, 75% to 90% being singletons, with the ten largest covering around 0.92%. Sequenced sample: peripheral blood. The receptor set was obtained from a man aged 18 to 30 with COVID-19, enrolled during active disease.

Worth noting for this clone: Distinct nucleotide sequences in the sample also encode this CDR3. V gene TRBV2 combines with J gene TRBJ2-2, with TRBD1 matching 8 bases. Germline-derived CDR1 and CDR2 are SNHLY and FYNNEI. The CDR3 is made up of 16 amino acids. Trimming cost V 4 bases and J 0 bases; bases outside gene matches: 4. The CDR3 loop is CASSGTGGSNTGELFF. The CDR3 nucleotides read TGTGCCAGCAGTGGAACAGGGGGTTCGAACACCGGGGAGCTGTTTTTT.

This sequence joins TRBV19 and TRBJ2-3, with 12 bases identical to TRBD2. The CDR3 extends over 14 amino acids. Germline lookup yields CDR1 LNHDA and CDR2 SQIVND (reference sequence). With 10 bases clipped from V and 2 bases from J, the junction kept 4 bases outside the gene matches. This chain's CDR3 is CATTSGRSTDTQYF. The DNA for the CDR3 is TGTGCCACGACTAGCGGGAGATCCACAGATACGCAGTATTTT.

The chain recombines TRBV19 with TRBJ2-2; 9 nucleotides line up with TRBD1. The germline V gene has CDR1 LNHDA and CDR2 SQIVND (reference sequence). CDR3 length equals 13 residues. Trimming removed 6 bases from V and 7 bases from J; junction bases left unmatched: 3. CDR3 coding DNA: TGTGCCAGTAGCGGACAGGGGCACGGGGAGCTGTTTTTT. Translating gives CASSGQGHGELFF.

The chain joins TRBV3-1 (or the pseudogene TRBV3-2) to TRBJ2-4; 11 bases map to TRBD2. V trimming: 4 bases; J trimming: 7 bases; junction bases outside the gene matches: 3. This CDR3 is built from 14 residues. Per the germline V gene, CDR1 is LGHDT and CDR2 is YNNKEL (reference sequence). CDR3 sequence (DNA): TGTGCCAGCAGCCCTACTAGCGGGGGTAACATTCAGTACTTC. It yields the protein CASSPTSGGNIQYF.

The V gene is TRBV2, the J gene TRBJ2-3, with TRBD2 matching 16 bases. Trimming at V came to 6 bases and at J to 0 bases, leaving 9 bases not matched to a gene. Germline V lookup: CDR1 SNHLY, CDR2 FYNNEI. There are 19 residues in the CDR3. The CDR3 DNA reads as TGTGCCAGCAGCCGAGGGACTAGCGGGGGGGCTTATAGCACAGATACGCAGTATTTT. This sequence encodes CASSRGTSGGAYSTDTQYF.

The chain links TRBV5-4 to TRBJ1-1; 10 bases agree with TRBD1. With V trimmed by 4 bases and J by 0 bases, 9 bases remained unmatched. The CDR3 extends over 17 amino acids. Germline V gives CDR1 SGHNT, CDR2 YYREEE (reference sequence). The CDR3 region is CASSLGTGDVMNTEAFF. The CDR3 bases are TGTGCCAGCAGCCTTGGGACAGGGGACGTAATGAACACTGAAGCTTTCTTT.

The gene calls are TRBV5-8 and TRBJ2-2, with 9 bases identical to TRBD1. This CDR3 spans 15 amino acids. With 4 bases clipped from V and 4 bases from J, the junction kept 5 bases outside the gene matches. Germline assignment: CDR1 SGHTS and CDR2 YDEGEE. CDR3 bases: TGTGCCAGCAGCGTGCGGACAGGGGCCACCGGGGAGCTGTTTTTT. This gives the protein CASSVRTGATGELFF. Using reference TRBV5-8 and TRBJ2-2 for the parts outside the CDR3, the full variable domain is EAGVTQSPTHLIKTRGQQATLRCSPISGHTSVYWYQQALGLGLQFLLWYDEGEERNRGNFPPRFSGRQFPNYSSELNVNALELEDSALYLCASSVRTGATGELFFGEGSRLTVL.

Only one count was recorded for this clone. This chain uses TRBV4-1 with TRBJ1-4; D not resolved. V lost 1 base and J lost 5, with 8 bases in between. Germline V gene sequence: CDR1 MGHRA, CDR2 YSYEKL. The CDR3 is 14 residues long. CDR3 loop: CASSQVRGNEKLFF. The CDR3 bases are TGCGCCAGCAGCCAAGTCCGCGGGAATGAAAAACTGTTTTTT.

The rearrangement uses TRBV19 and TRBJ2-7; 10 nucleotides line up with TRBD1. With V trimmed by 6 bases and J by 3 bases, 5 bases remained unmatched. The germline gives CDR1 LNHDA, CDR2 SQIVND (reference sequence). The CDR3 is 14 residues long. This chain's CDR3 is CASRGQGSNYEQYF. The CDR3 DNA reads TGTGCCAGTAGGGGACAGGGGTCTAACTACGAGCAGTACTTC.

The chain is built from TRBV7-2 and TRBJ2-1, with TRBD2 identical over 8 bases. J lost 10 bases, V lost 0 bases, and 2 bases had no gene match. The CDR3 consists of 13 residues. The germline CDR1 and CDR2 sequences are SGHTA and FQGNSA. The CDR3 nucleotides are TGTGCCAGCAGCTTAGCCGGGGGGGAAGAGCAGTTCTTC. This translates into CASSLAGGEEQFF.

The V call is TRBV19, the J call TRBJ2-5, with D perhaps matching TRBD2 (5 bases). V shed 1 base and J shed 7 bases, with 19 bases lying between them. Germline V CDR1 and CDR2: LNHDA, SQIVND (reference sequence). The CDR3 runs to 16 residues. The CDR3 reads CASSIGGGWPSGTQYF. The DNA for the CDR3 is TGTGCCAGTAGTATAGGCGGCGGCTGGCCGAGCGGGACCCAGTACTTC. Based on the CDR3 plus reference TRBV19 and TRBJ2-5, the full variable domain is DGGITQSPKYLFRKEGQNVTLSCEQNLNHDAMYWYRQDPGQGLRLIYYSQIVNDFQKGDIAEGYSVSREKKESFPLTVTSAQKNPTAFYLCASSIGGGWPSGTQYFGPGTRLLVL.

The rearrangement uses TRBV15 and TRBJ2-7; TRBD1 might be the D (5 bases). The germline V and J ends were trimmed by 6 bases and 0 bases, with 9 bases remaining between them. The CDR3 runs 13 residues. Germline CDR1 is LNHNV and CDR2 is YYDKDF (reference sequence). As DNA, the CDR3 is TGTGCCACCAGGGACACCAACTCCTACGAGCAGTACTTC. It specifies CATRDTNSYEQYF.

J is TRBJ2-5 and V is TRBV3-1 (or the pseudogene TRBV3-2); 10 nucleotides agree with TRBD2. The CDR3 loop spans 15 amino acids. V dropped 6 bases and J dropped 3; count of bases not matched to a gene: 7. CDR1 and CDR2 from the germline V gene are LGHDT and YNNKEL (reference sequence). CDR3 coding DNA: TGTGCCAGCAGTCCCGGGACTAGCGACGAAGAGACCCAGTACTTC. This translates into CASSPGTSDEETQYF.

The chain joins TRBV7-2 to TRBJ1-4; D unclear. Between the trimmed V and J ends, which lost 6 bases and 7 bases, there was a span of 12 bases. In germline, CDR1 is SGHTA, CDR2 FQGNSA. CDR3 length: 13 residues. CDR3 sequence: CASRGGNAEKLFF. The CDR3 bases are TGTGCCAGCAGGGGAGGGAACGCTGAAAAACTGTTTTTT.

This clone has only a few counts. This chain connects TRBV21-1 to TRBJ1-5; the DNA was not compared with TRBD1, the D call given in the table. TRBV21-1 counts as a pseudogene. This CDR3 comprises 16 residues. The CDR3: CASRSLGQASNQPQHF. In DNA form, the CDR3 reads TGTGCCAGCAGGTCGTTGGGGCAGGCGAGCAATCAGCCCCAGCATTTT.

The chain is built from TRBV7-2 and TRBJ2-1; a weak D match, TRBD1 (6 bases). The CDR3 runs to 13 residues. Germline V gene lookup returns CDR1 SGHTA and CDR2 FQGNSA. Trimming left V 6 bases short and J 8 bases short, with 14 bases between. The CDR3 nucleotides are TGTGCCAGCAGAGTTAGGGGGATCCATGAGCAGTTCTTC. Protein product: CASRVRGIHEQFF. Together with reference TRBV7-2 and TRBJ2-1, the CDR3 gives the full variable domain: GAGVSQSPSNKVTEKGKDVELRCDPISGHTALYWYRQSLGQGLEFLIYFQGNSAPDKSGLPSDRFSAERTGGSVSTLTIQRTQQEDSAVYLCASRVRGIHEQFFGPGTRLTVL.

This chain connects TRBV3-1 (or the pseudogene TRBV3-2) to TRBJ2-1; TRBD2 aligns across 11 bases. V lost 1 base, J lost 6 bases, and 2 bases stayed unmatched. CDR3 length: 15 residues. Germline V gene sequence: CDR1 LGHDT, CDR2 YNNKEL (reference sequence). The CDR3 protein is CASSQVTSGSNEQFF. The CDR3 region has the DNA TGTGCCAGCAGCCAAGTTACTAGCGGGAGCAATGAGCAGTTCTTC.

V and J are TRBV30 and TRBJ2-3; weak D call: TRBD2 (6 bases). V was shortened by 6 bases and J by 3 bases, with 19 bases between the two germline ends. CDR1 is GTSNPN and CDR2 is SVGIG in the germline V gene (reference sequence). The CDR3 runs 15 residues. The CDR3: CACAPGLGDTDTQYF. CDR3 sequence (DNA): TGTGCCTGTGCACCGGGACTTGGAGATACAGATACGCAGTATTTT. The full variable domain, its missing parts supplied by reference TRBV30 and TRBJ2-3, is SQTIHQWPATLVQPVGSPLSLECTVEGTSNPNLYWYRQAAGRGLQLLFYSVGIGQISSEVPQNLSASRPQDRQFILSSKKLLLSDSGFYLCACAPGLGDTDTQYFGPGTRLTVL.

This chain links TRBV29-1 with TRBJ1-1; perhaps TRBD1 as D (6 bases). The CDR3 is made up of 14 amino acids. Trimming left V 2 bases short and J 5 bases short, with 15 bases between. Looked up from germline, CDR1 is SQVTM and CDR2 is ANQGSEA. As DNA, the CDR3 is TGCAGCGTTGAACTTCAGTCGGGGACAACTGAAGCTTTCTTT. Protein product: CSVELQSGTTEAFF.

This rearrangement joins TRBV14 to TRBJ1-6, with TRBD1 matching over 9 bases. Per germline, CDR1 SGHDN and CDR2 FVKESK. The CDR3 loop spans 15 amino acids. Trimming removed 5 bases from V and 7 bases from J; junction bases left unmatched: 6. The chain's CDR3 is CASSSRTGANSPLHF. The DNA for the CDR3 is TGTGCCAGCAGCTCCCGGACAGGGGCGAATTCACCCCTCCACTTT.

The chain employs TRBV5-6 and TRBJ2-1; 9 nucleotides agree with TRBD2. Germline CDR1 SGHDT, CDR2 YYEEEE. The CDR3 extends over 16 amino acids. The junction had 9 bases not matched to a gene; V was cut back by 5 bases and J by 3 bases. The CDR3 sequence is CASSAYRSGSYNEQFF. The CDR3 region has the DNA TGTGCCAGCAGTGCTTACCGTAGCGGGAGCTACAATGAGCAGTTCTTC. Together with reference TRBV5-6 and TRBJ2-1, the CDR3 gives the full variable domain: DAGVTQSPTHLIKTRGQQVTLRCSPKSGHDTVSWYQQALGQGPQFIFQYYEEEERQRGNFPDRFSGHQFPNYSSELNVNALLLGDSALYLCASSAYRSGSYNEQFFGPGTRLTVL.

The genes are TRBV5-1 and TRBJ2-2; D not resolved. The CDR3 is 17 residues long. Germline V gene sequence: CDR1 SGHRS, CDR2 YFSETQ. V was trimmed by 0 bases and J by 4 bases, leaving 16 bases between them. CDR3: CASSLGVLVDATGELFF. The CDR3 region has the DNA TGCGCCAGCAGCTTGGGAGTTCTCGTCGATGCCACCGGGGAGCTGTTTTTT.

The V call is TRBV5-1, the J call TRBJ1-2, with a weak D call TRBD1 (5 bases). From germline, CDR1 is SGHRS and CDR2 YFSETQ. Trimming took off 0 bases at V and 4 bases at J, with 7 bases between the two ends. This CDR3 has 13 amino acids. In DNA form, the CDR3 reads TGCGCCAGCAGCTTGGAGGGGCGCTATGGCTACACCTTC. Its translation is CASSLEGRYGYTF.

In its sample, this clone was seen once. This rearrangement joins TRBV5-1 to TRBJ2-3, with 10 bases lining up with TRBD1. V shed 2 bases, J shed 4 bases, and the junction held 4 bases outside the gene matches. CDR1 is SGHRS and CDR2 is YFSETQ in the germline V gene. CDR3 length equals 15 residues. The CDR3 loop is CASSFDRGQPDTQYF. The CDR3 DNA follows: TGCGCCAGCAGCTTCGACAGGGGGCAGCCAGATACGCAGTATTTT.

This clone has more than one count but fewer than ten. The genes are TRBV10-1 and TRBJ1-1; D is perhaps TRBD1 (5 bases). Trimming stripped 0 bases from V and 7 bases from J, with 12 bases between. The CDR3 consists of 14 residues. Per germline, CDR1 WNHNN and CDR2 SYGVQD (reference sequence). In nucleotides, the CDR3 is TGCGCCAGCAGTGAGTCAGGCAGGGTACGTGAAGCTTTCTTT. It specifies CASSESGRVREAFF.

The chain recombines TRBV27 with TRBJ1-2, with 9 bases that match TRBD1. The CDR3 runs to 14 residues. Germline loops: CDR1 MNHEY, CDR2 SMNVEV (reference sequence). The junction had 8 bases not matched to a gene; V was cut back by 6 bases and J by 6 bases. The CDR3 coding sequence is TGTGCCAGCAGCCCCTCGGGGACAGGGAATGGCTACACCTTC. As protein: CASSPSGTGNGYTF.

DNA of the CDR3: TGTGCCAGCAGCTGGACAGGGGATACCGGGGAGCTGTTTTTT. This gives the protein CASSWTGDTGELFF. The chain carries TRBV7-7 and TRBJ2-2; 9 nucleotides agree with TRBD1. The trim removed 4 bases at V and 5 bases at J, leaving 2 bases unmatched. Germline V gene data show CDR1 as SSHAT and CDR2 as FNYEAQ (reference sequence). The CDR3 length is 14 residues.

The chain carries TRBV25-1 and TRBJ1-1; 8 positions agree with TRBD1. This CDR3 region has 13 residues. Germline V lookup: CDR1 MGHDK, CDR2 SYGVNS. The J segment lost 7 bases and the V segment lost 6 bases, leaving 7 bases of the junction unmatched. Here the CDR3 DNA reads TGTGCCAGCAGCTCGGACAGGGAAGGTGAAGCTTTCTTT. Translating it yields CASSSDREGEAFF.

The chain has TRBV7-9 and TRBJ1-5, with D hard to call. The V end was cut by 6 bases, the J end by 0 bases, with 6 bases between. The CDR3 is 13 amino acids. CDR1 is SEHNR, CDR2 FQNEAQ, per germline (reference sequence). The CDR3 nucleotides are TGTGCCAGCAGTCTAGATAGCAATCAGCCCCAGCATTTT. This gives the protein CASSLDSNQPQHF.

This chain connects TRBV5-1 to TRBJ1-5; 10 positions agree with TRBD1. Trimming took 1 base from V and 10 from J; bases not matched to a gene: 14. The CDR3 covers 17 residues. CDR1 is SGHRS, CDR2 YFSETQ, per germline. The CDR3 DNA follows: TGCGCCAGCAGCTTGCAGGCCGGGACAGGGGATATCACCCCCCAGCATTTT. Translated, it gives CASSLQAGTGDITPQHF.